These 23 T cell receptor beta chains originate from one sample sequenced in a study of CD8+CD57+ T cells in acquired aplastic anemia. Both TCR beta VDJ combination and CDR3 sequence profiling were carried out. Genomic DNA was the template for this profiling. TCRdb reprocessed the reads via MiXCR and lists one record per CDR3 protein. The repertoire includes some 140,000 distinct CDR3 sequences, 40% to 65% of them detected once, and less than 15% sits in the top ten. CD8+CD57+ cell expansion had been shown by flow cytometry in patients chosen for sequencing. The specimen was sorted CD4+, CD8+, or CD8+CD57+ T cells (not recorded which) from PBMCs. These receptors were taken from a human donor with aplastic anemia.

There are a few counts of this clonotype. The chain combines TRBV2 with TRBJ2-1; TRBD1 matches at 7 bases. The CDR3 is 13 residues long. CDR1 is SNHLY, CDR2 FYNNEI, per germline. After removal of 7 bases from V and 8 bases from J, the junction contained 8 bases not matched to a gene. The CDR3 DNA sequence: TGTGCCAGCACCCCCGACAGGGCCGATGAGCAGTTCTTC. Residues: CASTPDRADEQFF.

There are a few counts of this clonotype. The chain combines TRBV24-1 with TRBJ2-3; D call uncertain. Trimming left V 3 bases short and J 0 bases short, with 3 bases between. The CDR3 is 13 residues long. Germline V gene data show CDR1 as KGHDR and CDR2 as SFDVKD. CDR3 in amino acids: CATSDLSTDTQYF. The CDR3 bases are TGTGCCACCAGTGATCTGAGCACAGATACGCAGTATTTT.

CDR3 nucleotide sequence: TGCAGTGCTAGCTGGACAGACACTGAAGCTTTCTTT. It translates to CSASWTDTEAFF. This chain uses TRBV20-1 with TRBJ1-1; D is possibly TRBD1 (6 bases). From germline, CDR1 is DFQATT and CDR2 SNEGSKA (reference sequence). This CDR3 has 12 residues. With 3 bases removed from V and 3 bases from J, the gap between germline ends came to 8 bases.

Concerning this clonotype itself: One junction end does not reproduce the germline sequence, and a read error may be involved. The chain has TRBV19 and TRBJ2-2; weak D call: TRBD2 (6 bases). Germline V gives CDR1 LNHDA, CDR2 SQIVND (reference sequence). The CDR3 is made up of 13 amino acids. CDR3 protein: CASRTDRAGGLFF. Here the CDR3 DNA reads TGTGCCAGTAGGACGGATCGGGCCGGGGGGCTGTTTTTT.

Comments on this clonotype: Compared with germline, one end of the junction differs, possibly owing to a read error. The V gene is TRBV7-3, the J gene TRBJ2-5, with a tentative D call TRBD1 (6 bases). This CDR3 is built from 13 residues. Germline V gene lookup returns CDR1 SGHTA and CDR2 FQGTGA. The CDR3 region has the DNA TGTGCCAACAGCCGAGACAGGCAAGAGACCCAGTACTTC. Translated, it gives CANSRDRQETQYF.

This clonotype was counted only a few times. The chain carries TRBV10-3 and TRBJ2-7; D possibly uses TRBD1 or TRBD2 (5 bases each). Germline values: CDR1 ENHRY, CDR2 SYGVKD. Trimming pared 1 base from V and 6 bases from J, leaving 16 bases between. The CDR3 has 15 amino acids. CDR3 sequence (DNA): TGTGCCATCAGTGAGTACGGGACCGGCCTAGGCGAGCAGTACTTC. This sequence encodes CAISEYGTGLGEQYF.

This clonotype came up once. The chain uses TRBV6-5 and TRBJ2-7; either TRBD1 or TRBD2 may fit D (5 bases each). CDR3 length: 12 residues. V lost 4 bases to trimming and J lost 7 bases, with 11 bases between them. Germline V gives CDR1 MNHEY, CDR2 SVGAGI. As DNA, the CDR3 is TGTGCCAGCAGTTCCTTCTGGGGGGAGCAGTACTTC. Its protein is CASSSFWGEQYF.

V is TRBV15 and J is TRBJ2-3; D possibly corresponds to TRBD2 (5 bases). The CDR3 runs to 14 residues. Germline CDR1 LNHNV, CDR2 YYDKDF (reference sequence). V lost 0 bases and J 8 bases, leaving 12 bases between the germline ends. Written as DNA, the CDR3 is TGTGCCACCAGCAGAGACCCTAGCTTGGGTACGCAGTATTTT. Its translation: CATSRDPSLGTQYF.

The sample holds many counts of this clonotype. The chain has TRBV15 and TRBJ2-3; no definite D call. This CDR3 region has 14 residues. Germline CDR1 is LNHNV and CDR2 is YYDKDF (reference sequence). V shed 0 bases and J shed 6 bases, with 10 bases lying between them. The CDR3 DNA sequence: TGTGCCACCAGCAGAGACGGTGGGGTGGATACGCAGTATTTT. Its protein product is CATSRDGGVDTQYF.

V gene TRBV20-1 combines with J gene TRBJ1-5; D might be TRBD1 (5 bases). V lost 6 bases and J 2 bases, leaving 26 bases between the germline ends. Germline CDR1 DFQATT, CDR2 SNEGSKA (reference sequence). The CDR3 extends over 18 amino acids. This chain's CDR3 is CSAGSPPSRGGGNQPQHF. DNA of the CDR3: TGCAGTGCCGGATCACCCCCCTCTCGGGGGGGGGGCAATCAGCCCCAGCATTTT.

This clonotype was observed many times. This chain joins TRBV6-1 and TRBJ2-7, with a possible D match to TRBD2 (6 bases). The germline gives CDR1 MNHNS, CDR2 SASEGT. This CDR3 comprises 15 residues. V was pared by 5 bases and J by 1 base, with 15 bases between. CDR3: CASSPRRGISYEQYF. The CDR3 nucleotides read TGTGCCAGCAGTCCTCGGAGGGGTATTTCCTACGAGCAGTACTTC.

The chain is built from TRBV7-9 and TRBJ2-5, with 9 bases that match TRBD2. CDR3 size: 13 residues. V was clipped by 8 bases and J by 5 bases; unmatched bases: 6. Germline lookup yields CDR1 SEHNR and CDR2 FQNEAQ (reference sequence). CDR3 DNA: TGTGCCAGCGGCGGGGGGGCCGGGGAGACCCAGTACTTC. Translating gives CASGGGAGETQYF. The full variable domain, rest sourced from reference TRBV7-9 and TRBJ2-5, is DTGVSQNPRHKITKRGQNVTFRCDPISEHNRLYWYRQTLGQGPEFLTYFQNEAQLEKSRLLSDRFSAERPKGSFSTLEIQRTEQGDSAMYLCASGGGAGETQYFGPGTRLLVL.

The chain combines TRBV25-1 with TRBJ2-1; D may be TRBD1 or TRBD2 (5 bases each). Per the germline V gene, CDR1 is MGHDK and CDR2 is SYGVNS. Trimming left V 3 bases short and J 8 bases short, with 17 bases between. CDR3 length: 15 residues. CDR3 loop: CASSDPGTRDDEQFF. CDR3 nucleotides: TGTGCCAGCAGTGACCCCGGGACCCGAGACGATGAGCAGTTCTTC.

This clonotype was detected ten times or more. V gene TRBV4-2 combines with J gene TRBJ2-1; D gene uncertain. The CDR3 length is 15 residues. V was trimmed by 0 bases and J by 0 bases, leaving 6 bases between them. CDR1 LGHNA and CDR2 YNFKEQ come from the germline V gene. The CDR3 bases are TGTGCCAGCAGCCAAGAATTGAGCTCCTACAATGAGCAGTTCTTC. Its protein product is CASSQELSSYNEQFF.

This clonotype was counted ten times or more. The chain recombines TRBV20-1 with TRBJ2-1; D gene uncertain. Germline CDR1 is DFQATT and CDR2 is SNEGSKA (reference sequence). This CDR3 is built from 14 residues. Trimming cost V 3 bases and J 0 bases, with 9 bases left between them. CDR3 sequence (DNA): TGCAGTGCTAGGGACGCCAGCTCCTACAATGAGCAGTTCTTC. Amino acids: CSARDASSYNEQFF.

A remark on this clonotype: A read error is possible here, since a much larger clone lies one base away. The chain is built from TRBV9 and TRBJ1-4; D gene ambiguous. Between the trimmed V and J ends, which lost 4 bases and 5 bases, there was a span of 18 bases. The germline V gene encodes CDR1 SGDLS and CDR2 YYNGEE. The CDR3 length is 16 residues. As DNA, the CDR3 is TGTGCCAGCAGCCCGTTTTTGGGCAGCCCAAATGAAAAACTGTTTTTT. Translation gives CASSPFLGSPNEKLFF.

The chain employs TRBV2 and TRBJ2-7, with TRBD1 matching over 9 bases. The CDR3 totals 13 residues. Germline lookup yields CDR1 SNHLY and CDR2 FYNNEI. V trimming: 7 bases; J trimming: 7 bases; junction bases outside the gene matches: 8. CDR3 region: CASTRDRELEQYF. The CDR3 DNA follows: TGTGCCAGCACCCGGGACAGGGAGCTGGAGCAGTACTTC.

CDR3 coding DNA: TGTGCCAGCACAACAGGGACGGCGAACACTGAAGCTTTCTTT. Its protein product is CASTTGTANTEAFF. J is TRBJ1-1 and V is TRBV25-1, with D possibly being TRBD1 (6 bases). Deletions cut 7 bases from V and 1 base from J, with 13 bases between. Per germline, CDR1 MGHDK and CDR2 SYGVNS. The CDR3 is 14 residues long.

The chain combines TRBV10-3 with TRBJ2-2; D call uncertain. The CDR3 has 12 residues. Trimming took 0 bases from V and 8 from J, leaving 4 bases between them. Germline CDR1 and CDR2: ENHRY and SYGVKD. The CDR3 sequence is CAISESYGELFF. CDR3 coding DNA: TGTGCCATCAGTGAGTCGTATGGGGAGCTGTTTTTT.

V usage is TRBV4-1 and J usage is TRBJ2-5, with D tentatively TRBD1 (8 bases). This CDR3 is built from 16 residues. Germline CDR1 and CDR2: MGHRA and YSYEKL. V lost 0 bases, J lost 4 bases, and 15 bases lay in between. CDR3 region: CASSQEQGGQRETQYF. The CDR3 coding sequence is TGCGCCAGCAGCCAAGAACAGGGGGGGCAGAGAGAGACCCAGTACTTC.

This clonotype came up many times. This chain joins TRBV20-1 and TRBJ2-2, with D hard to call. CDR3 length equals 11 residues. Looked up from germline, CDR1 is DFQATT and CDR2 is SNEGSKA (reference sequence). Trimming pared 6 bases from V and 6 bases from J, leaving 8 bases between. The CDR3 coding sequence is TGCAGTGCCCGCCGGGCCGGGGAGCTGTTTTTT. Protein: CSARRAGELFF.

J is TRBJ2-1 and V is TRBV25-1, with 11 nucleotides matching TRBD2. CDR3 size: 16 residues. The junction had 3 bases not matched to a gene; V was cut back by 5 bases and J by 0 bases. Per the germline V gene, CDR1 is MGHDK and CDR2 is SYGVNS. The CDR3 here is CASSPTSGDSYNEQFF. The CDR3 region has the DNA TGTGCCAGCAGTCCGACTAGCGGGGACTCCTACAATGAGCAGTTCTTC.

This clonotype was counted only a few times. The chain is built from TRBV20-1 and TRBJ1-2; TRBD1 agrees at 7 bases. Germline CDR1 is DFQATT and CDR2 is SNEGSKA (reference sequence). There are 12 residues in the CDR3. This CDR3 is CSSRLQGYGYTF. In DNA, the CDR3 is TGCAGCTCGCGACTACAGGGGTATGGCTACACCTTC.